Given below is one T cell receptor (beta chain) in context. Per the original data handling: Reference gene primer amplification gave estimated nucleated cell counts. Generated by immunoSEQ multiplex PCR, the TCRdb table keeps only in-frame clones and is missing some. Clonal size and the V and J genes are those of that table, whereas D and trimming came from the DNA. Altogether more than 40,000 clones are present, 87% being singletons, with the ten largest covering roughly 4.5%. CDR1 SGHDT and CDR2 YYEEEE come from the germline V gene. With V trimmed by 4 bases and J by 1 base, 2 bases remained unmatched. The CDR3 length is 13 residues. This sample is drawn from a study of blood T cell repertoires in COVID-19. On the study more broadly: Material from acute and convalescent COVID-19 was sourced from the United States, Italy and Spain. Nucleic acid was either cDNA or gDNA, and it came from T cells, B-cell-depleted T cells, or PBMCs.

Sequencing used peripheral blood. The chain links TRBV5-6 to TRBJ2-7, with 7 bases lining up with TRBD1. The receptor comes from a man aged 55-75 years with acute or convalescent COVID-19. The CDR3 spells CASSRQGSYEQYF. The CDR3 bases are TGTGCCAGCAGCCGACAGGGTTCCTACGAGCAGTACTTC.